This T cell receptor (beta chain) was profiled in a study of beta chain features in type 1 diabetes. Study-wide points: Among all four CD4+ subsets, Type 1 diabetes patients had TCRB CDR3s that were moderately but significantly shorter. Insertions at VDJ junctions were less frequent in type 1 diabetes patients. These patients also deleted more nucleotides at the same junctions.

This clone occurred once. Its antigen is unknown. There was one heparinised blood draw per donor, averaging about 110 mL. All sorted populations exceeded 95% purity. Trimming shortened V by 2 bases and J by 3 bases, and 10 bases separated the two germline ends. The CDR3 runs to 15 residues. Germline values: CDR1 SGHTA, CDR2 FQGNSA. cDNA synthesis used the whole RNA isolate, giving expressed TCRB sequences. Sequenced by immunoSEQ multiplex PCR; TCRdb stores in-frame clones only, minus some. This table has about 160,000 clones, about 63% appearing once. The rearrangement uses TRBV7-2 and TRBJ1-4, with D possibly TRBD1 on 6 matching bases. Sequences were obtained from naive CD4+ T cells from blood. This TCR was sampled from a man in his thirties or forties with type 1 diabetes. The CDR3 region is CASSLTGMANEKLFF. Here the CDR3 DNA reads TGTGCCAGCAGCTTAACAGGGATGGCTAATGAAAAACTGTTTTTT.